The rows below give T cell receptor beta chains drawn from one sample of a study of T cell repertoires in cytomegalovirus infection. MiXCR was run by TCRdb on the reads, yielding one entry per CDR3 protein. The profile covers about 80,000 distinct CDR3 sequences, with 3.7% appearing a single time and approximately 4.3% taken by the ten largest. Sequences were obtained from PBMCs. These receptors came from a human donor in good health (CMV status not recorded). Some clones in this sample may be carry-over from other donors' samples. Each CDR3 is given with its conserved first and last residue. Each record gives: CDR3 length, clone size, V gene, J gene, D gene, CDR3 DNA, CDR3 protein. D genes are given only for firm matches. The size entry is marked missing in some rows and otherwise reads once, few, many or a size class.

>14|many|TRBV30|TRBJ1-4|TRBD1
TGTGCCTGGAGGGGACAGACGAATAATGAAAAACTGTTTTTT
CAWRGQTNNEKLFF
>16|many|TRBV10-3|TRBJ2-3|TRBD1
TGTGCCATCAGTGAGTCGGACAGGACTAGCACAGATACGCAGTATTTT
CAISESDRTSTDTQYF
>14|many|TRBV5-4|TRBJ1-5|TRBD1
TGTGCCAGCAGCGTGGACAGGGGCAATCAGCCCCAGCATTTT
CASSVDRGNQPQHF
>15|many|TRBV7-8|TRBJ2-1|-
TGTGCCAGCAGCTTATCCGTGACCTACTACAATGAGCAGTTCTTC
CASSLSVTYYNEQFF
>13|many|TRBV24-1|TRBJ1-5|-
TGTGCCACCAGTGATCGGGTCAATCAGCCCCAGCATTTT
CATSDRVNQPQHF
>16|many|TRBV7-2|TRBJ2-5|TRBD2
TGTGCCAGCAGCCGCGGACTAGCGGGGGGGCAGGAGACCCAGTACTTC
CASSRGLAGGQETQYF
>13|-|TRBV20-1|TRBJ1-6|-
TGCAGTGCTAGAGTACCCTCAGGTTCACCCCACCACTTT
CSARVPSGSPHHF
>15|many|TRBV6-2/TRBV6-3|TRBJ2-3|TRBD2
TGTGCCAGCAGTTACAGGGGACTAGAAGCAGATACGCAGTATTTT
CASSYRGLEADTQYF
>17|many|TRBV7-9|TRBJ1-1|-
TGTGCCAGCAGCCCAAGACAGGTCCCAGAGGTGAACACTGAAGCTTTCTTT
CASSPRQVPEVNTEAFF
>14|many|TRBV7-2|TRBJ1-2|-
TGTGCCAGCAGCCCCCAACGGGGGGCGCCCGGCTACACCTTC
CASSPQRGAPGYTF
>16|many|TRBV7-8|TRBJ1-2|TRBD1
TGTGCCAGCAGCTTAGGGGCAGGGGGCAGTATCTATGGCTACACCTTC
CASSLGAGGSIYGYTF
>13|many|TRBV5-1|TRBJ1-6|-
TGCGCCAGCAGCCTGGACCGGAATTCACCCCTCCACTTT
CASSLDRNSPLHF
>10|many|TRBV30|TRBJ2-1|-
TGTGCCTGGAGTATCAAGGAGCAGTTCTTC
CAWSIKEQFF
>16|many|TRBV7-2|TRBJ1-1|-
TGTGCCAGCAGCTTAGCCGTTGGACGGGTGAACACTGAAGCTTTCTTT
CASSLAVGRVNTEAFF
>16|many|TRBV7-2|TRBJ1-1|TRBD1
TGTGCCAGCAGCTTAAGACAGGGTAGGCTTCGCACTGAAGCTTTCTTT
CASSLRQGRLRTEAFF
>14|few|TRBV7-6|TRBJ2-7|TRBD2
TGTGCCAGCAGCCCAGCGGGGGGCTCCTACGAGCAGTACTTC
CASSPAGGSYEQYF
>15|medium-sized|TRBV7-2|TRBJ1-2|-
TGTGCCAGCACGCCCGGGATCGGTGTTGTCTATGGCTACACCTTC
CASTPGIGVVYGYTF
>13|medium-sized|TRBV6-5|TRBJ2-1|-
TGTGCCAGCAGTTACTTGGGTTCCGATGAGCAGTTCTTC
CASSYLGSDEQFF
>13|many|TRBV6-6|TRBJ1-1|TRBD1
TGTGCCAGCAGTACAGGGGCGCCCACTGAAGCTTTCTTT
CASSTGAPTEAFF
>15|many|TRBV2|TRBJ1-6|TRBD1
TGTGCCAGCAGTGGGACAGGAAAATTCAATTCACCCCTCCACTTT
CASSGTGKFNSPLHF
>15|many|TRBV7-2|TRBJ2-2|TRBD2
TGTGCCAGCTCTCAGCGGGGGCCTAACACCGGGGAGCTGTTTTTT
CASSQRGPNTGELFF
>13|many|TRBV29-1|TRBJ1-2|-
TGCAGCGTCCAAACAGGGATCACCTATGGCTACACCTTC
CSVQTGITYGYTF
>15|many|TRBV2|TRBJ2-1|TRBD2
TGTGCCGGGGAACCGGGGACTAGCGGGATCAATGAGCAGTTCTTC
CAGEPGTSGINEQFF
>19|many|TRBV5-4|TRBJ2-7|TRBD1
TGTGCCAGCAGCTTGGGCTCGTGGACAGGGATTGGGATCCCAAACGAGCAGTACTTC
CASSLGSWTGIGIPNEQYF
>11|many|TRBV19|TRBJ2-7|-
TGTGCCAGTAGAACCGCCTACGAGCAGTACTTC
CASRTAYEQYF
>14|many|TRBV19|TRBJ2-7|-
TGTGCCAGTAGTGATTCCGGGACTTCCTACGAGCAGTACTTC
CASSDSGTSYEQYF
>16|many|TRBV4-3|TRBJ2-1|TRBD2
TGCGCCAGCAGCCAAGATGTGGCGGGGGAGGTCGATGAGCAGTTCTTC
CASSQDVAGEVDEQFF
>14|many|TRBV4-2|TRBJ2-3|TRBD1
TGTGCCAGCAGCACTCGACAGGGTCAAGATACGCAGTATTTT
CASSTRQGQDTQYF
>15|many|TRBV7-2|TRBJ2-5|TRBD2
TGTGCCAGCAGCCCCCAGCGGGGTGGGCAAGAGACCCAGTACTTC
CASSPQRGGQETQYF
>14|many|TRBV27|TRBJ2-3|-
TGTGCCAGCAGTACTGCCGGAGACTTCGATACGCAGTATTTT
CASSTAGDFDTQYF
>15|many|TRBV30|TRBJ1-6|TRBD1
TGTGCCTGGGGACGAAGAGGAACAGGGGGCGGGAAAATCCACTTT
CAWGRRGTGGGKIHF
>14|many|TRBV7-2|TRBJ2-3|-
TGTGCCAGCAGCTCCAGGCAGGGAGGAGATACGCAGTATTTT
CASSSRQGGDTQYF
>12|many|TRBV6-1|TRBJ2-3|-
TGTGCCAGCAGTGACAGTATGGATACGCAGTATTTT
CASSDSMDTQYF
>14|many|TRBV18|TRBJ2-1|-
TGTGCCAGCTCACCACAAAGGGGGACCTCCGGGCAGTTCTTC
CASSPQRGTSGQFF
>14|many|TRBV7-8|TRBJ1-1|-
TGTGCCAGCAGCGCCCCCGGGAAGAACACTGAAGCTTTCTTT
CASSAPGKNTEAFF
>12|many|TRBV15|TRBJ2-5|-
TGTGCCACCAGCAGACCCCAAGAGACCCAGTACTTC
CATSRPQETQYF
>15|many|TRBV7-6|TRBJ1-1|-
TGTGCCAGCAGCTTAGGGTTAGCTCTGGGAACTGAAGCTTTCTTT
CASSLGLALGTEAFF
>11|many|TRBV28|TRBJ2-5|-
TGTGCCAGCAGTTCCGAGAAGACCCAGTACTTC
CASSSEKTQYF
>15|many|TRBV19|TRBJ1-1|-
TGTGCCAGTACATCTACAGGGAGGAAGGACACTGAAGCTTTCTTT
CASTSTGRKDTEAFF
>13|many|TRBV20-1|TRBJ2-5|-
TGCAGTGCTAGGTTACGGGGAAGTGAGACCCAGTACTTC
CSARLRGSETQYF
>17|many|TRBV7-8|TRBJ2-2|TRBD1
TGTGCCAGCAGCTTCACACGGGACAGGGGAGGAACCGGGGAGCTGTTTTTT
CASSFTRDRGGTGELFF
>14|many|TRBV12-3/TRBV12-4|TRBJ1-1|-
TGTGCCAGCAGTTTACCCGGGGGGAACACTGAAGCTTTCTTT
CASSLPGGNTEAFF
>14|many|TRBV12-3/TRBV12-4|TRBJ2-5|TRBD1
TGTGCCAGCGGCCGACAGGGTGTATTGGAGACCCAGTACTTC
CASGRQGVLETQYF
>13|many|TRBV28|TRBJ1-5|TRBD1
TGTGCCAGCACCCTCCCCCAGGGGGCAACCCAGCATTTT
CASTLPQGATQHF
>14|many|TRBV27|TRBJ2-1|-
TGTGCCAGCAGTACCGGACAGTCCTACAATGAGCAGTTCTTC
CASSTGQSYNEQFF
>11|many|TRBV20-1|TRBJ2-5|-
TGCAGTGCTAGAGATCTGGTGACCCAGTACTTC
CSARDLVTQYF
>15|few|TRBV19|TRBJ2-1|TRBD2
TGTGCCAGTAGTATTAGCGGGGGGGTGGGCAATGAGCAGTTCTTC
CASSISGGVGNEQFF
>16|many|TRBV7-8|TRBJ1-1|TRBD1
TGTGCCAGCAGCTCTACCAGGGACAGGGGGAACACTGAAGCTTTCTTT
CASSSTRDRGNTEAFF
>16|many|TRBV6-5|TRBJ1-6|-
TGTGCCAGCAGTTACCACGAGACAGGCAGTTGGTCACCCCTCCACTTT
CASSYHETGSWSPLHF
>12|many|TRBV12-3/TRBV12-4|TRBJ1-1|-
TGTGCCAGCAGTTTGAGTCTCCCTGAAGCTTTCTTT
CASSLSLPEAFF
>15|many|TRBV6-5|TRBJ1-2|TRBD1
TGTGCCAGCAGTCCCCAACAGGGGAGGAATCATGGCTACACCTTC
CASSPQQGRNHGYTF
>15|many|TRBV14|TRBJ1-1|TRBD1
TGTGCCAGCAGCCTAAGGACAGGGATGAACACTGAAGCTTTCTTT
CASSLRTGMNTEAFF
>18|many|TRBV30|TRBJ2-6|TRBD1
TGTGCCTGGAGTGACCCGGGACAGGGTGCATCTGGGGCCAACGTCCTGACTTTC
CAWSDPGQGASGANVLTF
>20|many|TRBV4-2|TRBJ2-6|TRBD1
TGTGCCAGCAGCCACCCCAGACCCGGGACAGGTTACTCTGGGGCCAACGTCCTGACTTTC
CASSHPRPGTGYSGANVLTF